The 9 T cell receptor beta chains listed next were all sequenced from one sample in a study of T cell responses to AZD1222 COVID-19 vaccine. Profiled with immunoSEQ multiplex PCR; TCRdb holds only in-frame clones, not every one. The data hold about 130,000 clones, with more than 75% observed a single time. The sequences come from peripheral blood, collected on day 0 of AZD1222 vaccination. These receptors were collected from an adult in good health.

This CDR3 reads CASSLGGRDEQYF. CDR3 in DNA: TGTGCCAGCAGCCTAGGGGGACGCGACGAGCAGTACTTC. The V gene is TRBV11-3, the J gene TRBJ2-7; D is perhaps TRBD1 (6 bases). CDR1 is SGHNT, CDR2 YENEEA, per germline. The CDR3 spans 13 residues. The germline V and J ends were trimmed by 5 bases and 5 bases, with 13 bases remaining between them.

The chain is built from TRBV5-1 and TRBJ2-7; D is possibly TRBD2 (5 bases). The CDR3 contains 14 residues. V gave up 3 bases and J gave up 2 bases, with 12 bases separating them. From germline, CDR1 is SGHRS and CDR2 YFSETQ. The CDR3 loop reads CASSSWEWPYEQYF. CDR3 DNA sequence: TGCGCCAGCAGCTCCTGGGAGTGGCCCTACGAGCAGTACTTC. Complete variable domain (other parts from reference TRBV5-1 and TRBJ2-7): KAGVTQTPRYLIKTRGQQVTLSCSPISGHRSVSWYQQTPGQGLQFLFEYFSETQRNKGNFPGRFSGRQFSNSRSEMNVSTLELGDSALYLCASSSWEWPYEQYFGPGTRLTVT.

The chain has TRBV28 and TRBJ1-2; 8 positions agree with TRBD1. The CDR3 is made up of 14 amino acids. The germline V gene encodes CDR1 MDHEN and CDR2 SYDVKM. V lost 2 bases and J lost 4; bases outside the gene matches: 3. CDR3 sequence (DNA): TGTGCCAGCAGTTTAGGGACAGGAACCTATGGCTACACCTTC. It specifies CASSLGTGTYGYTF.

The V gene is TRBV6-2 or TRBV6-3, the J gene TRBJ1-1; unclear D gene. Per the germline V gene, CDR1 is MNHEY and CDR2 is SVGEGT. This CDR3 is built from 16 residues. Trimming cost V 5 bases and J 3 bases, with 19 bases left between them. The CDR3: CASSGTRSQSYTEAFF. The CDR3 coding sequence is TGTGCCAGCAGTGGAACCCGATCACAGTCATACACTGAAGCTTTCTTT.

The chain employs TRBV5-1 and TRBJ2-1, with D perhaps TRBD1 (6 bases). V was cut by 3 bases and J by 7 bases, with 8 bases left in between. This CDR3 region has 12 residues. Per germline, CDR1 SGHRS and CDR2 YFSETQ. For the CDR3, the DNA is TGCGCCAGCAGCTCACAGGGTAATGAGCAGTTCTTC. It translates to CASSSQGNEQFF.

V usage is TRBV6-2 or TRBV6-3 and J usage is TRBJ1-2; D might be TRBD1 (5 bases). Trimming took off 6 bases at V and 2 bases at J, with 10 bases between the two ends. The CDR3 is 13 residues long. CDR1 is MNHEY, CDR2 SVGEGT, per germline. The CDR3 nucleotides are TGTGCCAGCAGCCCCAGGGAGAACTATGGCTACACCTTC. This codes for CASSPRENYGYTF.

CDR3: CASVERGGYGDTEAFF. In DNA, the CDR3 is TGTGCCAGCGTCGAGAGGGGAGGGTATGGTGACACTGAAGCTTTCTTT. V gene TRBV14 combines with J gene TRBJ1-1; a possible D gene is TRBD1 (5 bases). The V gene lost 8 bases and the J gene lost 3 bases, with 22 bases spanning the gap. The CDR3 is 16 residues long. CDR1 is SGHDN, CDR2 FVKESK, per germline.

The genes are TRBV28 and TRBJ1-5; weak D call: TRBD1 (6 bases). The CDR3 contains 14 residues. Per germline, CDR1 MDHEN and CDR2 SYDVKM. Trimming pared 8 bases from V and 1 base from J, leaving 12 bases between. The CDR3 coding sequence is TGTGCCAGCTTGGGGGGGCAGAGCAATCAGCCCCAGCATTTT. Its translation is CASLGGQSNQPQHF.

This clone was found a few times. The V call is TRBV28, the J call TRBJ1-5, with 7 bases identical to TRBD1. This CDR3 spans 13 amino acids. V dropped 6 bases and J dropped 7; count of bases not matched to a gene: 6. Germline CDR1 is MDHEN and CDR2 is SYDVKM. DNA of the CDR3: TGTGCCAGCAGAATACAGGGGTTCCAGCCCCAGCATTTT. Residues: CASRIQGFQPQHF. The entire variable domain, with the rest obtained from reference TRBV28 and TRBJ1-5, is as follows: DVKVTQSSRYLVKRTGEKVFLECVQDMDHENMFWYRQDPGLGLRLIYFSYDVKMKEKGDIPEGYSVSREKKERFSLILESASTNQTSMYLCASRIQGFQPQHFGDGTRLSIL.